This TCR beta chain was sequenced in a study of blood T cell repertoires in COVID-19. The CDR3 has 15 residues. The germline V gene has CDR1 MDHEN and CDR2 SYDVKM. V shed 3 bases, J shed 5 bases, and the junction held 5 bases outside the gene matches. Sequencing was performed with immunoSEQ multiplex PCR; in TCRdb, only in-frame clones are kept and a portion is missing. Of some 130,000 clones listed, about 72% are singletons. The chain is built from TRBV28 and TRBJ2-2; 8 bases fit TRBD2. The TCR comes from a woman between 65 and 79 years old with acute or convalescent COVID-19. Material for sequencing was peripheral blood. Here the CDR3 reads CASSFEREKTGELFF. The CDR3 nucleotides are TGTGCCAGCAGTTTTGAGCGGGAGAAGACCGGGGAGCTGTTTTTT. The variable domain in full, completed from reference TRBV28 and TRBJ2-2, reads DVKVTQSSRYLVKRTGEKVFLECVQDMDHENMFWYRQDPGLGLRLIYFSYDVKMKEKGDIPEGYSVSREKKERFSLILESASTNQTSMYLCASSFEREKTGELFFGEGSRLTVL.